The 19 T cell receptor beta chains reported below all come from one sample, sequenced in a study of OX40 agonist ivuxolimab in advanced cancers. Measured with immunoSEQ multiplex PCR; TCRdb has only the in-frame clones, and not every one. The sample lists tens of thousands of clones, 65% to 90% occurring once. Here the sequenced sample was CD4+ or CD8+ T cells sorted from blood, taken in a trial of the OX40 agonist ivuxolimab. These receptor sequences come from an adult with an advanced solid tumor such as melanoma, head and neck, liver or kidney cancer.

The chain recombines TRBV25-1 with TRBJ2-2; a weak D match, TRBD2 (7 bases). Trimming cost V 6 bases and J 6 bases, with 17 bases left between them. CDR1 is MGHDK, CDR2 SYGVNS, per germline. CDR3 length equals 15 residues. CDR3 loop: CASSEGGGIPGELFF. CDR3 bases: TGTGCCAGCAGCGAGGGGGGGGGCATCCCCGGGGAGCTGTTTTTT.

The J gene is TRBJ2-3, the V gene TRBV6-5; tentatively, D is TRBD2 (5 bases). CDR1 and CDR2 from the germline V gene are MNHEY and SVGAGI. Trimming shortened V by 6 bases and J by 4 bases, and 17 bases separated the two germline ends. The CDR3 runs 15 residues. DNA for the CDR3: TGTGCCAGCAGACCGGTTGAGGGCTGGGCAGATACGCAGTATTTT. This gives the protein CASRPVEGWADTQYF.

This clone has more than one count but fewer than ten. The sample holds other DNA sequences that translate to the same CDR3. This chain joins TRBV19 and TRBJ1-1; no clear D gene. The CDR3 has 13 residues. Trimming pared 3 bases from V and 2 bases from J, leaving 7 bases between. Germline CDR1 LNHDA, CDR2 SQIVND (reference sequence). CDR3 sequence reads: CASSISGNTEAFF. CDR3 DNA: TGTGCCAGTAGTATTAGCGGAAACACTGAAGCTTTCTTT.

The CDR3 coding sequence is TGTGCCAGCAGTTTGGGGACAGGCAACACCGGGGAGCTGTTTTTT. Translating gives CASSLGTGNTGELFF. V usage is TRBV28 and J usage is TRBJ2-2, with TRBD1 matching 8 bases. This CDR3 region has 15 residues. Trimming removed 3 bases from V and 2 bases from J; junction bases left unmatched: 2. The germline gives CDR1 MDHEN, CDR2 SYDVKM.

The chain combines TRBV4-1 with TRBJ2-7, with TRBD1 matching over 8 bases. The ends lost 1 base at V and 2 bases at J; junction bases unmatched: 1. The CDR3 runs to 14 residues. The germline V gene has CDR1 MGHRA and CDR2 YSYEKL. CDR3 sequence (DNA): TGCGCCAGCAGCCAAGCACAGGGGGCCTACGAGCAGTACGTC. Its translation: CASSQAQGAYEQYV.

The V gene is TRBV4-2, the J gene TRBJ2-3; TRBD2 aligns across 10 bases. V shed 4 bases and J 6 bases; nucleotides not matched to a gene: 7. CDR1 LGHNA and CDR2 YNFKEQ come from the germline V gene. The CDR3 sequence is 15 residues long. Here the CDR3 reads CASSPPAGGRDTQYF. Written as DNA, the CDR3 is TGTGCCAGCAGCCCCCCAGCGGGGGGGCGGGATACGCAGTATTTT.

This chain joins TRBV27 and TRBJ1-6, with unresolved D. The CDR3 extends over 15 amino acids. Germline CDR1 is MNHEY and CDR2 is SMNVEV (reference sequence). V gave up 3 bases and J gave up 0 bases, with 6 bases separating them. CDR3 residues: CASSFIRSYNSPLHF. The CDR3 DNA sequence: TGTGCCAGCAGTTTTATTCGCTCCTATAATTCACCCCTCCACTTT.

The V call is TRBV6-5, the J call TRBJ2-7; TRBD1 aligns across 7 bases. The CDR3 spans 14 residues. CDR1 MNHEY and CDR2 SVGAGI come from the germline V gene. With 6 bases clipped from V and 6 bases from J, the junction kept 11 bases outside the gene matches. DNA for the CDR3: TGTGCCAGCAGCCCTTTTGAGGGGGCTACCGAGCAGTACTTC. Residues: CASSPFEGATEQYF.

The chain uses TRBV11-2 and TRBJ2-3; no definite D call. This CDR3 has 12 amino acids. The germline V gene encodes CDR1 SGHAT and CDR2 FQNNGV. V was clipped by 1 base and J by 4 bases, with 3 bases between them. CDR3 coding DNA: TGTGCCAGCAGCTTAGTTCCAGATACGCAGTATTTT. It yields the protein CASSLVPDTQYF.

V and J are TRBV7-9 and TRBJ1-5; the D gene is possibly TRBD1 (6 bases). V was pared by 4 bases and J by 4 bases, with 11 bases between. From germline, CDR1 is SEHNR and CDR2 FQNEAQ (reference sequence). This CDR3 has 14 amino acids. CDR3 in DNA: TGTGCCAGCAGCTCGGAAGGGGGGAATCAGCCCCAGCATTTT. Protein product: CASSSEGGNQPQHF.

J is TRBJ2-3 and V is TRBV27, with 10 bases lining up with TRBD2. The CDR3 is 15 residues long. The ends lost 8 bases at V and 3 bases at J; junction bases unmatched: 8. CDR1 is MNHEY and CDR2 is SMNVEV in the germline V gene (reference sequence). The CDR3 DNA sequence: TGTGCCAGCGGCATCTTAGCGGGGGGAACAGATACGCAGTATTTT. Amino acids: CASGILAGGTDTQYF.

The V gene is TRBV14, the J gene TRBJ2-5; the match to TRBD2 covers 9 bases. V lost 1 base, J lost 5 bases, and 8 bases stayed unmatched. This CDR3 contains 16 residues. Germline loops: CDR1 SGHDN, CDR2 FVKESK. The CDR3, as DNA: TGTGCCAGCAGCCAAGTCGTGGCGGGAGGGTTGGAGACCCAGTACTTC. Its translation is CASSQVVAGGLETQYF.

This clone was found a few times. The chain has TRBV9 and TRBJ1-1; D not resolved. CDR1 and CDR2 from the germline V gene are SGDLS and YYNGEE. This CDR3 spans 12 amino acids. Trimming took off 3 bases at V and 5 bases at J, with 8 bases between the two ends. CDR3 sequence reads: CASSEGRTEAFF. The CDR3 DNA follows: TGTGCCAGCAGCGAGGGCAGGACTGAAGCTTTCTTT. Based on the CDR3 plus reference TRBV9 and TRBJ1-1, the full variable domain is DSGVTQTPKHLITATGQRVTLRCSPRSGDLSVYWYQQSLDQGLQFLIQYYNGEERAKGNILERFSAQQFPDLHSELNLSSLELGDSALYFCASSEGRTEAFFGQGTRLTVV.

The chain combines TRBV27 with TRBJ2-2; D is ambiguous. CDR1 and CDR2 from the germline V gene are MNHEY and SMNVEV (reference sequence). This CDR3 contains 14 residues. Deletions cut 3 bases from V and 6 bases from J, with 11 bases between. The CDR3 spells CASSFYSYAGELFF. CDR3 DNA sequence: TGTGCCAGCAGTTTTTATAGCTATGCCGGGGAGCTGTTTTTT.

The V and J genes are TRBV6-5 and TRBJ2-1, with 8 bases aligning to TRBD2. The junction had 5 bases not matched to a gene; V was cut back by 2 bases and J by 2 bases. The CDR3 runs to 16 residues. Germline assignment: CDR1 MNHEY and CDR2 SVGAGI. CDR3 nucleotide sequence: TGTGCCAGCAGTTACCAAGCGGGAGACCCCTACAATGAGCAGTTCTTC. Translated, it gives CASSYQAGDPYNEQFF.

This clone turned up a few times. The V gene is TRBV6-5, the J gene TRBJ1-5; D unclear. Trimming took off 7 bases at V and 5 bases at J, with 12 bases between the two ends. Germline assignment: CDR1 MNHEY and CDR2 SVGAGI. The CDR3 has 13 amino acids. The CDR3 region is CASNSGFDQPQHF. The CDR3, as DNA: TGTGCCAGCAACTCAGGATTTGATCAGCCCCAGCATTTT.

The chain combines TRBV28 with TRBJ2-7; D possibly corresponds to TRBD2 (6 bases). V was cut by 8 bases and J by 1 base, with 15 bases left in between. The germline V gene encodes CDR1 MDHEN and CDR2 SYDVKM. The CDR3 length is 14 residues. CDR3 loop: CASENRDSSYEQYF. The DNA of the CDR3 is TGTGCCAGCGAAAATAGGGACTCTTCCTACGAGCAGTACTTC.

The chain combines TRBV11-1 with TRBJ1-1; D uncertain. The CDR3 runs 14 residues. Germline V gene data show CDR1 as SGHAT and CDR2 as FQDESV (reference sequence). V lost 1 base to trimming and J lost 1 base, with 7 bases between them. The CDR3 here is CASSLGGENTEAFF. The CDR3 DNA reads TGTGCCAGCAGCTTAGGTGGGGAGAACACTGAAGCTTTCTTT. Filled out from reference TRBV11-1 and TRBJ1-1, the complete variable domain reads EAEVAQSPRYKITEKSQAVAFWCDPISGHATLYWYRQILGQGPELLVQFQDESVVDDSQLPKDRFSAERLKGVDSTLKIQPAELGDSAMYLCASSLGGENTEAFFGQGTRLTVV.

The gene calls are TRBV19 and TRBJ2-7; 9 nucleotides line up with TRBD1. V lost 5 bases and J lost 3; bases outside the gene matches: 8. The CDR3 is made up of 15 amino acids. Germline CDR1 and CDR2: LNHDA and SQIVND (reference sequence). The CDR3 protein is CASSPGTGRYYEQYF. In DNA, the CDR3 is TGTGCCAGTAGTCCCGGGACAGGGAGATACTACGAGCAGTACTTC.